A single sample is the source of the 18 T cell receptor beta chains below, sequenced in a study of somatic mutations in cytotoxic T cells in rheumatoid arthritis. Repertoires were generated with immunoSEQ multiplex PCR, while TCRdb's copy carries only in-frame clones and drops some. The sample has approximately 30,000 clones; 82% are singletons. Sequencing was done on a sample of CD8+ T cells sorted from blood. Receptors originate from an adult with rheumatoid arthritis.

This clone was detected only a few times. This sequence joins TRBV30 and TRBJ1-1; the D is unclear. This CDR3 comprises 13 residues. The germline CDR1 and CDR2 sequences are GTSNPN and SVGIG (reference sequence). Trimming shortened V by 0 bases and J by 5 bases, and 10 bases separated the two germline ends. The CDR3 DNA follows: TGTGCCTGGAGTGTCGCCCGAACAACTGAAGCTTTCTTT. This codes for CAWSVARTTEAFF.

J is TRBJ1-5 and V is TRBV6-5, with D uncertain. This CDR3 has 15 amino acids. Per the germline V gene, CDR1 is MNHEY and CDR2 is SVGAGI. Trimming cost V 6 bases and J 0 bases, with 12 bases left between them. The CDR3 protein is CASRLRVDSNQPQHF. The CDR3 DNA is TGTGCCAGCAGACTAAGGGTCGATAGCAATCAGCCCCAGCATTTT.

This clone was seen more than once but under ten times. The V and J genes are TRBV7-3 and TRBJ2-7; weak D call: TRBD2 (5 bases). This CDR3 contains 15 residues. V was clipped by 5 bases and J by 0 bases, with 14 bases between them. Germline CDR1 and CDR2: SGHTA and FQGTGA. CDR3 in amino acids: CASSEGISSSYEQYF. The CDR3 DNA is TGTGCCAGCAGCGAGGGAATCTCGAGCTCCTACGAGCAGTACTTC.

This chain joins TRBV11-3 and TRBJ2-7; 8 nucleotides match TRBD1. Germline V gene sequence: CDR1 SGHNT, CDR2 YENEEA. The CDR3 length is 15 residues. Unmatched junction bases numbered 5, after V lost 4 bases and J lost 0 bases. For the CDR3, the DNA is TGTGCCAGCAGCTCCCGGGACAGGTCCTCCTACGAGCAGTACTTC. Protein sequence: CASSSRDRSSYEQYF.

The CDR3 reads CASSIVGLGYDTEAFF. The CDR3 DNA reads TGTGCCAGTAGTATAGTTGGGTTGGGGTATGACACTGAAGCTTTCTTT. The V gene is TRBV19, the J gene TRBJ1-1; unclear D gene. The CDR3 runs 16 residues. Trimming took 1 base from V and 3 from J, leaving 15 bases between them. CDR1 is LNHDA, CDR2 SQIVND, per germline (reference sequence).

In the case of this clone: Other DNA sequences within the sample encode an identical CDR3. The chain has TRBV7-9 and TRBJ2-1, with 8 bases aligning to TRBD2. The trim removed 4 bases at V and 6 bases at J, leaving 5 bases unmatched. Looked up from germline, CDR1 is SEHNR and CDR2 is FQNEAQ (reference sequence). This CDR3 has 14 amino acids. This CDR3 is CASSSGTSGNEQFF. Written as DNA, the CDR3 is TGTGCCAGCAGCTCAGGGACTAGTGGCAATGAGCAGTTCTTC.

This clone appeared a single time. This chain connects TRBV7-9 to TRBJ1-6, with D possibly being TRBD1 (5 bases). There are 14 residues in the CDR3. Trimming took off 8 bases at V and 8 bases at J, with 16 bases between the two ends. CDR1 and CDR2 from the germline V gene are SEHNR and FQNEAQ (reference sequence). Here the CDR3 reads CASRRAREDSPLHF. In DNA form, the CDR3 reads TGTGCCAGCCGCAGGGCCAGGGAGGATTCACCCCTCCACTTT. Supplemented by reference TRBV7-9 and TRBJ1-6, the full variable domain reads DTGVSQNPRHKITKRGQNVTFRCDPISEHNRLYWYRQTLGQGPEFLTYFQNEAQLEKSRLLSDRFSAERPKGSFSTLEIQRTEQGDSAMYLCASRRAREDSPLHFGNGTRLTVT.

The chain uses TRBV27 and TRBJ2-1; TRBD2 aligns across 15 bases. The CDR3 has 14 residues. The V and J ends lost 10 bases and 8 bases, in that order; junction bases with no gene match: 6. Germline CDR1 is MNHEY and CDR2 is SMNVEV (reference sequence). The CDR3 DNA reads TGTGCCACCACGGGACTAGCGGGAGGAGATGAGCAGTTCTTC. Encoded protein: CATTGLAGGDEQFF.

This rearrangement joins TRBV19 to TRBJ1-5; 8 nucleotides line up with TRBD1. CDR3 length: 17 amino acids. The ends lost 6 bases at V and 1 base at J; junction bases unmatched: 11. Germline V CDR1 and CDR2: LNHDA, SQIVND (reference sequence). The CDR3 nucleotides read TGTGCCAGTAGAGAGGACAGGGTGAGTGGGAGCAATCAGCCCCAGCATTTT. It is translated as CASREDRVSGSNQPQHF.

V and J are TRBV4-1 and TRBJ1-5; 9 bases line up with TRBD1. The CDR3 is made up of 17 amino acids. The J segment lost 4 bases and the V segment lost 2 bases, leaving 9 bases of the junction unmatched. The germline V gene has CDR1 MGHRA and CDR2 YSYEKL. The CDR3 sequence is CASSQTGTGLQNQPQHF. In DNA form, the CDR3 reads TGCGCCAGCAGCCAAACCGGGACAGGGTTGCAAAATCAGCCCCAGCATTTT.

The chain combines TRBV6-1 with TRBJ2-3; 8 nucleotides match TRBD2. This CDR3 is built from 14 residues. Trimming removed 10 bases from V and 2 bases from J; junction bases left unmatched: 8. Per the germline V gene, CDR1 is MNHNS and CDR2 is SASEGT. In DNA, the CDR3 is TGTGCCATTCCGGGGGGGGAGAACACAGATACGCAGTATTTT. This codes for CAIPGGENTDTQYF.

The chain is built from TRBV2 and TRBJ2-7; no clear D. Germline loops: CDR1 SNHLY, CDR2 FYNNEI. The V gene lost 7 bases and the J gene lost 6 bases, with 13 bases spanning the gap. The CDR3 consists of 12 residues. The CDR3: CASTFGLSEQYF. As DNA, the CDR3 is TGTGCCAGCACGTTTGGATTATCCGAGCAGTACTTC.

CDR3: CASGTGSGYTF. The CDR3 DNA sequence: TGTGCCAGCGGGACCGGCAGTGGCTACACCTTC. This rearrangement joins TRBV14 to TRBJ1-2, with D tentatively TRBD1 (5 bases). This CDR3 comprises 11 residues. V shed 8 bases and J shed 7 bases, with 11 bases lying between them. Germline CDR1 reads SGHDN; CDR2 reads FVKESK.

This chain uses TRBV19 with TRBJ1-5; D ambiguous. Germline V gene lookup returns CDR1 LNHDA and CDR2 SQIVND (reference sequence). CDR3 length equals 15 residues. The V gene lost 7 bases and the J gene lost 0 bases, with 13 bases spanning the gap. The CDR3 sequence: CASMVAIYSNQPQHF. For the CDR3, the DNA is TGTGCCAGTATGGTCGCCATCTATAGCAATCAGCCCCAGCATTTT. Using reference TRBV19 and TRBJ1-5 for the parts outside the CDR3, the full variable domain is DGGITQSPKYLFRKEGQNVTLSCEQNLNHDAMYWYRQDPGQGLRLIYYSQIVNDFQKGDIAEGYSVSREKKESFPLTVTSAQKNPTAFYLCASMVAIYSNQPQHFGDGTRLSIL.

This clone appeared a single time. CDR3 sequence reads: CASSMGWGGILGGELFF. For the CDR3, the DNA is TGTGCCAGTAGTATGGGGTGGGGCGGGATCCTCGGCGGGGAGCTGTTTTTT. The rearrangement joins TRBV19 to TRBJ2-2, with D possibly being TRBD2 (6 bases). Trimming cost V 3 bases and J 7 bases, with 21 bases left between them. From germline, CDR1 is LNHDA and CDR2 SQIVND (reference sequence). This CDR3 region has 17 residues.

V gene TRBV6-1 combines with J gene TRBJ2-1, with 7 bases fitting TRBD2. The ends lost 3 bases at V and 7 bases at J; junction bases unmatched: 3. CDR1 and CDR2 (germline): MNHNS, SASEGT. CDR3 length: 13 amino acids. In DNA, the CDR3 is TGTGCCAGCAGTGACCTTAGCGGGAATGAGCAGTTCTTC. Its protein product is CASSDLSGNEQFF.

J is TRBJ1-4 and V is TRBV6-5, with D unresolved. Between the trimmed V and J ends, which lost 0 bases and 5 bases, there was a span of 10 bases. Germline V gene sequence: CDR1 MNHEY, CDR2 SVGAGI. The CDR3 totals 15 residues. DNA for the CDR3: TGTGCCAGCAGTTACTCGTGGGGTTCAAATGAAAAACTGTTTTTT. Its protein product is CASSYSWGSNEKLFF.

This sequence joins TRBV30 and TRBJ2-2, with unresolved D. This CDR3 region has 10 residues. Per the germline V gene, CDR1 is GTSNPN and CDR2 is SVGIG (reference sequence). V gave up 6 bases and J gave up 3 bases, with 2 bases separating them. CDR3 residues: CACDTGELFF. The DNA for the CDR3 is TGTGCCTGTGACACCGGGGAGCTGTTTTTT.